Shown below are 20 T cell receptor beta chains from a single sample sequenced in a study of cytomegalovirus exposure and HLA in healthy donors. The study ran its PCR with 60 Vbeta and 13 Jbeta primers. This table comes from immunoSEQ multiplex PCR, and its TCRdb copy is limited to in-frame clones, with some not included. The sample gives some 130,000 clones, about 61% of which show up once; approximately 2.5% is in the top ten. Sequencing input: PBMCs. These receptors came from a middle-aged woman in good health and CMV-seronegative.

This chain joins TRBV5-8 and TRBJ1-2; maybe TRBD1 (5 bases). Germline CDR1 reads SGHTS; CDR2 reads YDEGEE. This CDR3 spans 15 amino acids. Trimming pared 2 bases from V and 2 bases from J, leaving 13 bases between. The CDR3 sequence is CASSFGGGWNYGYTF. The CDR3, as DNA: TGTGCCAGCAGCTTTGGGGGAGGGTGGAACTATGGCTACACCTTC.

This clone was counted between two and nine times. This chain joins TRBV11-2 and TRBJ1-1; D ambiguous. The CDR3 has 13 residues. V gave up 3 bases and J gave up 1 base, with 6 bases separating them. CDR1 is SGHAT, CDR2 FQNNGV, per germline. The CDR3 DNA reads TGTGCCAGCAGCTTGAACGGGAACACTGAAGCTTTCTTT. This gives the protein CASSLNGNTEAFF. Full variable domain (missing parts from reference TRBV11-2 and TRBJ1-1): EAGVAQSPRYKIIEKRQSVAFWCNPISGHATLYWYQQILGQGPKLLIQFQNNGVVDDSQLPKDRFSAERLKGVDSTLKIQPAKLEDSAVYLCASSLNGNTEAFFGQGTRLTVV.

This clone was found once. This chain uses TRBV7-8 with TRBJ2-2; TRBD1 agrees at 9 bases. The J segment lost 13 bases and the V segment lost 1 base, leaving 10 bases of the junction unmatched. Germline V lookup: CDR1 SGHVS, CDR2 FQNEAQ. CDR3 length: 15 residues. The CDR3 region is CASSLGDRVSVGLFF. The DNA of the CDR3 is TGTGCCAGCAGCTTAGGGGACAGGGTCTCAGTGGGGCTGTTTTTT.

The J gene is TRBJ1-1, the V gene TRBV7-2, with a possible D match to TRBD1 (6 bases). V lost 1 base and J lost 6, with 9 bases in between. Germline V CDR1 and CDR2: SGHTA, FQGNSA. This CDR3 has 13 residues. CDR3 residues: CASSLGGLAEAFF. CDR3 nucleotide sequence: TGTGCCAGCAGCTTAGGGGGGCTCGCTGAAGCTTTCTTT.

V is TRBV30 and J is TRBJ2-3, with D possibly TRBD2 on 6 matching bases. The germline gives CDR1 GTSNPN, CDR2 SVGIG (reference sequence). This CDR3 comprises 15 residues. V gave up 3 bases and J gave up 1 base, with 14 bases separating them. The chain's CDR3 is CAWSPGGVGTDTQYF. CDR3 DNA: TGTGCCTGGAGCCCCGGAGGGGTTGGCACAGATACGCAGTATTTT.

The gene calls are TRBV11-2 and TRBJ1-6, with D hard to call. Trimming left V 1 base short and J 7 bases short, with 5 bases between. The germline V gene encodes CDR1 SGHAT and CDR2 FQNNGV. There are 13 residues in the CDR3. CDR3 DNA sequence: TGTGCCAGCAGCTTAGCCCGGAATTCACCCCTCCACTTT. This translates into CASSLARNSPLHF.

This chain links TRBV28 with TRBJ1-4, with TRBD1 as a possible D gene (5 bases). The CDR3 length is 19 residues. Trimming left V 2 bases short and J 4 bases short, with 23 bases between. The germline V gene encodes CDR1 MDHEN and CDR2 SYDVKM. The CDR3 spells CASSLEGIRRDLGNEKLFF. The CDR3, as DNA: TGTGCCAGCAGTTTAGAAGGGATAAGGAGGGACTTGGGTAATGAAAAACTGTTTTTT.

In this sample, this clone turned up once. V usage is TRBV13 and J usage is TRBJ2-5, with 10 nucleotides matching TRBD2. This CDR3 spans 13 amino acids. CDR1 and CDR2 (germline): PRHDT, FYEKMQ (reference sequence). Unmatched junction bases numbered 2, after V lost 5 bases and J lost 5 bases. For the CDR3, the DNA is TGTGCCAGCAGCCCACTAGCGGGGGAGACCCAGTACTTC. Its translation is CASSPLAGETQYF.

This clone was recorded only once. V usage is TRBV5-4 and J usage is TRBJ1-5; no clear D gene. The CDR3 loop spans 13 amino acids. V lost 4 bases and J lost 0, with 5 bases in between. From germline, CDR1 is SGHNT and CDR2 YYREEE (reference sequence). The CDR3 spells CASSADSNQPQHF. The CDR3 region has the DNA TGTGCCAGCAGCGCAGATAGCAATCAGCCCCAGCATTTT.

The CDR3 loop reads CAWSVTNSPLHF. In DNA form, the CDR3 reads TGTGCCTGGAGCGTTACAAATTCACCCCTCCACTTT. V is TRBV30 and J is TRBJ1-6; no clear D. V gave up 3 bases and J gave up 7 bases, with 7 bases separating them. Germline V lookup: CDR1 GTSNPN, CDR2 SVGIG (reference sequence). This CDR3 contains 12 residues.

This rearrangement joins TRBV5-8 to TRBJ2-3; 9 positions agree with TRBD1. The CDR3 covers 17 residues. Germline assignment: CDR1 SGHTS and CDR2 YDEGEE. J lost 2 bases, V lost 4 bases, and 11 bases had no gene match. The CDR3 is CASSPGQGFLVTDTQYF. In DNA, the CDR3 is TGTGCCAGCAGCCCGGGACAGGGCTTTCTTGTCACAGATACGCAGTATTTT.

This chain uses TRBV6-5 with TRBJ2-7, with a weak D call TRBD1 (6 bases). The CDR3 length is 12 residues. The V and J ends lost 6 bases and 6 bases respectively, with 12 bases between them. The germline V gene has CDR1 MNHEY and CDR2 SVGAGI. CDR3 nucleotide sequence: TGTGCCAGCAGCCCCACAGGGAGCGAGCAGTACTTC. Its translation is CASSPTGSEQYF.

V is TRBV2 and J is TRBJ1-1; TRBD1 might be the D (6 bases). Trimming shortened V by 4 bases and J by 6 bases, and 9 bases separated the two germline ends. In germline, CDR1 is SNHLY, CDR2 FYNNEI. This CDR3 contains 12 residues. CDR3 in amino acids: CASSVGGAEAFF. In nucleotides, the CDR3 is TGTGCCAGCAGTGTAGGGGGAGCTGAAGCTTTCTTT.

This clone was picked up a small number of times. The chain has TRBV5-1 and TRBJ1-1, with 7 nucleotides matching TRBD1. J gave up 0 bases and V 0 bases, and 8 bases lay outside the gene matches. The V gene's germline CDR1 is SGHRS and CDR2 YFSETQ. The CDR3 extends over 17 amino acids. CDR3 nucleotide sequence: TGCGCCAGCAGCTTGGTGGCAGGGGGTGCGATGAACACTGAAGCTTTCTTT. It yields the protein CASSLVAGGAMNTEAFF.

J is TRBJ1-3 and V is TRBV7-8, with 8 bases lining up with TRBD1. Germline V lookup: CDR1 SGHVS, CDR2 FQNEAQ. The CDR3 is 16 residues long. V dropped 5 bases and J dropped 1; count of bases not matched to a gene: 7. The CDR3 loop is CASSPGGAGSGNTIYF. CDR3 DNA: TGTGCCAGCAGCCCAGGGGGCGCAGGATCTGGAAACACCATATATTTT.

The chain joins TRBV6-4 to TRBJ1-6; D is unclear. Germline loops: CDR1 MRHNA, CDR2 SNTAGT. V lost 2 bases and J lost 8, with 13 bases in between. There are 15 residues in the CDR3. CDR3 DNA: TGTGCCAGCAGTGACCGGAGTGCCTGGGATTCACCCCTCCACTTT. Translating it yields CASSDRSAWDSPLHF.

This chain uses TRBV19 with TRBJ1-1, with D perhaps matching TRBD1 (6 bases). This CDR3 is built from 15 residues. CDR1 is LNHDA, CDR2 SQIVND, per germline (reference sequence). Trimming stripped 3 bases from V and 0 bases from J, with 11 bases between. The CDR3 coding sequence is TGTGCCAGTAGTATTCAGGGGCAGTTGAACACTGAAGCTTTCTTT. Translated, it gives CASSIQGQLNTEAFF. Looking up the rest from reference TRBV19 and TRBJ1-1 gives the full variable domain: DGGITQSPKYLFRKEGQNVTLSCEQNLNHDAMYWYRQDPGQGLRLIYYSQIVNDFQKGDIAEGYSVSREKKESFPLTVTSAQKNPTAFYLCASSIQGQLNTEAFFGQGTRLTVV.

This chain joins TRBV4-1 and TRBJ2-2; 7 bases fit TRBD2. Germline CDR1 and CDR2: MGHRA and YSYEKL. The CDR3 is 15 amino acids. J lost 0 bases, V lost 4 bases, and 2 bases had no gene match. CDR3 in amino acids: CASSRGGTNTGELFF. The CDR3 region has the DNA TGCGCCAGCAGCCGCGGGGGTACGAACACCGGGGAGCTGTTTTTT.

This sequence joins TRBV25-1 and TRBJ1-1; D might be TRBD1 (6 bases). The CDR3 has 14 residues. Germline-derived CDR1 and CDR2 are MGHDK and SYGVNS. Trimming stripped 6 bases from V and 1 base from J, with 12 bases between. The CDR3 coding sequence is TGTGCCAGCAGCAACCGGGACACGAACACTGAAGCTTTCTTT. Its translation is CASSNRDTNTEAFF.

This sequence joins TRBV6-1 and TRBJ1-3; TRBD1 might be the D (6 bases). CDR1 is MNHNS, CDR2 SASEGT, per germline. The CDR3 runs to 15 residues. Trimming took off 4 bases at V and 2 bases at J, with 12 bases between the two ends. The CDR3 DNA reads as TGTGCCAGCAGTGGGCAGGGGACCGCTGGAAACACCATATATTTT. Amino acids: CASSGQGTAGNTIYF.